This section outlines one TCR beta chain sequence together with its context. Clones were sequenced by immunoSEQ multiplex PCR, and TCRdb holds only the in-frame ones, with some missing. The data show roughly 810,000 clones, 95% to 97% seen once. These data are taken from a study of shared clonotypes between healthy human individuals. Selected positively for CCR7 and CD45RO-negative, naive CD8 cells excluded terminally differentiated effector memory CD45RA+ cells. Input material: naive CD8+ T cells sorted from blood. The sequence derives from a man younger than 45 in good health.

The CDR3 spells CASRYGLAGVSTGELFF. The CDR3 coding sequence is TGTGCCAGCAGATACGGACTAGCGGGAGTCAGCACCGGGGAGCTGTTTTTT. J is TRBJ2-2 and V is TRBV6-4; 13 bases map to TRBD2. Germline CDR1 and CDR2: MRHNA and SNTAGT. V lost 6 bases to trimming and J lost 4 bases; unmatched junction nucleotides: 8. This CDR3 is built from 17 residues.